This paragraph covers one T cell receptor beta chain sequence. Antigen: not known. Here immunoSEQ multiplex PCR was the method, and the copy in TCRdb shows in-frame clones only, minus some. The repertoire consists of 60,000 to 100,000 clones, with about 90% occurring once and the leading ten covering approximately 0.48%. The J segment lost 0 bases and the V segment lost 5 bases, leaving 6 bases of the junction unmatched. Germline V gene lookup returns CDR1 SGHTA and CDR2 FQGTGA. This CDR3 has 17 amino acids. This entry is derived from a study of OX40 agonist ivuxolimab in advanced cancers. Study-wide points: At doses 0.1 to 3.0 mg/kg, CD4+ and CD8+ clones expanded.

The specimen comprised CD4+ or CD8+ T cells sorted from blood, sampled in a trial of the OX40 agonist ivuxolimab. This chain links TRBV7-3 with TRBJ2-1; 11 bases agree with TRBD2. This receptor was obtained from an adult with an advanced solid tumor such as melanoma, head and neck, liver or kidney cancer. The CDR3: CASSPISGRASYNEQFF. The CDR3 DNA sequence: TGTGCCAGCAGCCCGATTAGCGGGAGGGCCTCCTACAATGAGCAGTTCTTC.